This TCR beta chain was identified in a study of blood T cell repertoires in COVID-19. Overall study context: The United States, Italy and Spain provided the acute and convalescent COVID-19 samples. In each case, the material was cDNA or gDNA derived from T cells, B-cell-depleted T cells, or PBMCs.

In the original workflow: Amplification of reference gene primers was used by the study to estimate nucleated cell counts. Produced via immunoSEQ multiplex PCR; TCRdb's table is partial and in-frame only. Clonal size and the V and J genes are those of that table, whereas D and trimming came from the DNA. In the table there are 170,000 or so clones, approximately 88% of which are singletons. The table lists this clone with a few counts. Germline V lookup: CDR1 SGHTS, CDR2 YDEGEE. CDR3 length: 13 amino acids. V lost 5 bases and J lost 2, with 8 bases in between. The sequenced sample was peripheral blood. The sequence was obtained from a man aged 18 to 35 with active or convalescent COVID-19. The chain has TRBV5-8 and TRBJ1-5; no clear D gene. The CDR3 sequence: CASRHLGNQPQHF. Here the CDR3 DNA reads TGTGCCAGCAGACATTTGGGCAATCAGCCCCAGCATTTT.